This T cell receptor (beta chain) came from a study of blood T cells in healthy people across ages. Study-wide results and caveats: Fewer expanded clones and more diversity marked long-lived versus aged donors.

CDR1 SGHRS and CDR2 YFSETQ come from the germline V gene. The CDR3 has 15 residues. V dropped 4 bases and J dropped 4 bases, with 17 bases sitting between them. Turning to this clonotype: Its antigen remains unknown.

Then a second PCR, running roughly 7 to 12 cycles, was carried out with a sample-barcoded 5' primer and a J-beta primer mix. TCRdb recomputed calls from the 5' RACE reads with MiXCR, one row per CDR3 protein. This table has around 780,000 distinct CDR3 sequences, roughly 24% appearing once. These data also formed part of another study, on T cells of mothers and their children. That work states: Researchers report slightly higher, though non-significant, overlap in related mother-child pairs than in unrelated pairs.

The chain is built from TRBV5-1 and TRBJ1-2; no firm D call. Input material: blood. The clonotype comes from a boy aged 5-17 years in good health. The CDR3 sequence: CASSGHQPFSYGYTF. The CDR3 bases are TGCGCCAGCAGCGGTCACCAGCCTTTCTCCTATGGCTACACCTTC.